This entry lists 8 T cell receptor beta chains sequenced from one sample in a study of cytomegalovirus exposure and HLA in healthy donors. PCR was performed using 60 Vbeta and 13 Jbeta primers. Sequencing was performed with immunoSEQ multiplex PCR; in TCRdb, only in-frame clones are kept and a portion is missing. Of 150,000 or so clones in the sample, more than 75% were seen once. Sequencing was performed on PBMCs. These receptors were taken from a woman aged 40 to 55 in good health and CMV-seropositive.

V is TRBV27 and J is TRBJ2-7, with 9 bases fitting TRBD1. The CDR3 consists of 13 residues. In germline, CDR1 is MNHEY, CDR2 SMNVEV (reference sequence). After removal of 7 bases from V and 2 bases from J, the junction contained 3 bases not matched to a gene. The CDR3, as DNA: TGTGCCAGCAAAAGGACAGGGGCCTACGAGCAGTACTTC. It is translated as CASKRTGAYEQYF.

V and J are TRBV2 and TRBJ2-3, with 7 bases matching TRBD2. Looked up from germline, CDR1 is SNHLY and CDR2 is FYNNEI. V trimming: 8 bases; J trimming: 2 bases; junction bases outside the gene matches: 7. The CDR3 is 14 amino acids. The DNA of the CDR3 is TGTGCCAGCGCCCAGGGACTATTCACAGATACGCAGTATTTT. This encodes CASAQGLFTDTQYF. The whole variable domain, filled in from reference TRBV2 and TRBJ2-3, reads EPEVTQTPSHQVTQMGQEVILRCVPISNHLYFYWYRQILGQKVEFLVSFYNNEISEKSEIFDDQFSVERPDGSNFTLKIRSTKLEDSAMYFCASAQGLFTDTQYFGPGTRLTVL.

The J gene is TRBJ2-5, the V gene TRBV10-3; 8 bases are shared with TRBD2. CDR3 length equals 14 residues. Losses at the gene ends were 2 bases for V and 5 bases for J; bases not matched to a gene: 4. Germline CDR1 reads ENHRY; CDR2 reads SYGVKD. CDR3 DNA sequence: TGTGCCATCAGTGAGGGACTAGCAGTGGAGACCCAGTACTTC. This translates into CAISEGLAVETQYF.

The chain couples TRBV5-1 to TRBJ2-1; 13 bases agree with TRBD2. Per germline, CDR1 SGHRS and CDR2 YFSETQ. With 4 bases clipped from V and 6 bases from J, the junction kept 4 bases outside the gene matches. The length of the CDR3 is 15 residues. The CDR3: CASSEGLAGVNEQFF. For the CDR3, the DNA is TGCGCCAGCAGCGAAGGACTAGCGGGAGTCAATGAGCAGTTCTTC.

The V gene is TRBV29-1, the J gene TRBJ2-3, with TRBD2 matching 7 bases. The J segment lost 2 bases and the V segment lost 4 bases, leaving 12 bases of the junction unmatched. The germline gives CDR1 SQVTM, CDR2 ANQGSEA. The CDR3 has 16 amino acids. The CDR3 loop reads CSVGVGDYVNTDTQYF. The CDR3 DNA sequence: TGCAGCGTTGGCGTCGGGGACTACGTGAACACAGATACGCAGTATTTT.

The chain carries TRBV7-8 and TRBJ2-1, with 9 bases matching TRBD2. V shed 2 bases, J shed 4 bases, and the junction held 12 bases outside the gene matches. CDR3 length: 18 residues. Germline V gene lookup returns CDR1 SGHVS and CDR2 FQNEAQ. The CDR3 spells CASSLLLQTSGVYNEQFF. CDR3 nucleotide sequence: TGTGCCAGCAGCTTATTGTTGCAGACTAGCGGTGTGTACAATGAGCAGTTCTTC.

The rearrangement joins TRBV11-2 to TRBJ1-2; D not resolved. The germline V gene encodes CDR1 SGHAT and CDR2 FQNNGV. V lost 0 bases to trimming and J lost 8 bases, with 10 bases between them. The CDR3 runs to 13 residues. CDR3 sequence reads: CASSLEGGIGYTF. Here the CDR3 DNA reads TGTGCCAGCAGCTTAGAGGGAGGGATAGGCTACACCTTC.

The chain recombines TRBV13 with TRBJ2-3; D possibly corresponds to TRBD1 (5 bases). Germline V gene data show CDR1 as PRHDT and CDR2 as FYEKMQ (reference sequence). The CDR3 loop spans 15 amino acids. V shed 1 base and J shed 6 bases, with 14 bases lying between them. DNA for the CDR3: TGTGCCAGCAGCTTAGTCGTACAACCAGGGGATACGCAGTATTTT. Translated: CASSLVVQPGDTQYF.